These 21 T cell receptor beta chains share one sample of origin, sequenced in a study of shared clonotypes between healthy human individuals. Produced via immunoSEQ multiplex PCR; TCRdb's table is partial and in-frame only. Of millions of clones listed, roughly 96% are singletons. The sample taken for sequencing was naive CD4+ T cells sorted from blood. Subset reported: CD45RA+ positively selected. The receptors originated from a man between 18 and 35 years old in good health.

The J gene is TRBJ1-5, the V gene TRBV15, with 8 bases lining up with TRBD1. Germline trimming cut 2 bases from V and 2 bases from J; bases unmatched to any gene: 11. Germline V gene lookup returns CDR1 LNHNV and CDR2 YYDKDF (reference sequence). CDR3 length: 18 amino acids. CDR3 protein: CATSRPGGGQGGNQPQHF. CDR3 DNA: TGTGCCACCAGCAGACCCGGGGGCGGACAGGGCGGCAATCAGCCCCAGCATTTT.

The chain combines TRBV7-3 with TRBJ2-6; the D is unclear. CDR1 is SGHTA, CDR2 FQGTGA, per germline. This CDR3 is 15 amino acids long. V was shortened by 3 bases and J by 0 bases, with 6 bases between the two germline ends. The CDR3 sequence is CASSLYSSGANVLTF. DNA of the CDR3: TGTGCCAGCAGCTTGTACAGCTCTGGGGCCAACGTCCTGACTTTC.

The chain carries TRBV7-8 and TRBJ2-7; D call uncertain. This CDR3 comprises 11 residues. The V end lost 8 bases, the J end lost 3 bases, and 8 bases lay between the germline ends. Germline V lookup: CDR1 SGHVS, CDR2 FQNEAQ. CDR3 nucleotide sequence: TGTGCCAGCGCGGTGGGCTACGAGCAGTACTTC. Its protein product is CASAVGYEQYF.

The chain links TRBV6-6 to TRBJ1-5; 9 bases fit TRBD1. The CDR3 has 14 residues. Trimming removed 4 bases from V and 7 bases from J; junction bases left unmatched: 5. CDR1 is MNHNY, CDR2 SVGAGI, per germline (reference sequence). In DNA, the CDR3 is TGTGCCAGCAGTTTCCTGACAGGGGGACAGCCCCAGCATTTT. It translates to CASSFLTGGQPQHF.

Remarks on this clone: Other DNA sequences in this specimen translate into the identical CDR3. The chain is built from TRBV6-5 and TRBJ2-7; a possible D gene is TRBD1 (7 bases). Germline-derived CDR1 and CDR2 are MNHEY and SVGAGI. The CDR3 runs to 15 residues. Trimming stripped 0 bases from V and 2 bases from J, with 11 bases between. The DNA for the CDR3 is TGTGCCAGCAGTTACTCCGTCAGGGGGGCCTACGAGCAGTACTTC. This gives the protein CASSYSVRGAYEQYF.

V is TRBV5-1 and J is TRBJ2-7; D possibly corresponds to TRBD1 (5 bases). V was pared by 0 bases and J by 2 bases, with 9 bases between. The germline gives CDR1 SGHRS, CDR2 YFSETQ. The CDR3 extends over 14 amino acids. CDR3 in DNA: TGCGCCAGCAGCTTGGCAGGGATCCCCTACGAGCAGTACTTC. Translated, it gives CASSLAGIPYEQYF.

The genes are TRBV5-6 and TRBJ2-2; TRBD2 matches 9 bases. The CDR3 totals 16 residues. CDR1 is SGHDT and CDR2 is YYEEEE in the germline V gene. With V trimmed by 4 bases and J by 1 base, 5 bases remained unmatched. CDR3 protein: CASSPRLAVNTGELFF. DNA for the CDR3: TGTGCCAGCAGCCCACGACTAGCGGTGAACACCGGGGAGCTGTTTTTT.

This clone was detected only once. This chain links TRBV6-6 with TRBJ1-4, with 10 bases fitting TRBD1. Germline V CDR1 and CDR2: MNHNY, SVGAGI (reference sequence). The V and J ends lost 7 bases and 7 bases, in that order; junction bases with no gene match: 6. The CDR3 spans 14 residues. CDR3 residues: CASITGTGVEKLFF. The CDR3 DNA sequence: TGTGCCAGCATTACCGGGACAGGGGTTGAAAAACTGTTTTTT.

This clone occurred once. The J gene is TRBJ2-4, the V gene TRBV29-1, with unresolved D. V lost 5 bases, J lost 4 bases, and 9 bases lay in between. Looked up from germline, CDR1 is SQVTM and CDR2 is ANQGSEA. The CDR3 has 12 amino acids. Here the CDR3 reads CSVLRQKNIQYF. The CDR3, as DNA: TGCAGCGTTTTGCGGCAGAAAAACATTCAGTACTTC.

This clone was counted a few times. Different DNA sequences within this sample yield the same CDR3. CDR3 region: CASSLLDQPQHF. In nucleotides, the CDR3 is TGTGCCAGCAGTTTATTAGATCAGCCCCAGCATTTT. The V call is TRBV28, the J call TRBJ1-5; no reliable D call. The CDR3 contains 12 residues. Germline assignment: CDR1 MDHEN and CDR2 SYDVKM. V lost 1 base to trimming and J lost 5 bases, with 3 bases between them.

This clone came up a few times. This chain joins TRBV5-1 and TRBJ2-7, with 8 bases identical to TRBD2. This CDR3 has 14 residues. Germline trimming cut 0 bases from V and 7 bases from J; bases unmatched to any gene: 6. Germline V gene sequence: CDR1 SGHRS, CDR2 YFSETQ. The CDR3 bases are TGCGCCAGCAGCTTGGCAGTAGCGGGGTATGAGCAGTACTTC. This gives the protein CASSLAVAGYEQYF.

In nucleotides, the CDR3 is TGTGCCAGCAGCACAGACAGGGGTGGGCAGCCCCAGCATTTT. Translation: CASSTDRGGQPQHF. The genes are TRBV7-2 and TRBJ1-5; TRBD1 aligns across 8 bases. CDR1 and CDR2 from the germline V gene are SGHTA and FQGNSA. CDR3 length: 14 amino acids. Trimming removed 5 bases from V and 7 bases from J; junction bases left unmatched: 7.

The J gene is TRBJ2-2, the V gene TRBV10-3, with D perhaps TRBD1 (5 bases). CDR1 ENHRY and CDR2 SYGVKD come from the germline V gene. CDR3 size: 13 residues. V was cut by 11 bases and J by 1 base, with 11 bases left in between. The DNA of the CDR3 is TGTGCCGCCAGACAGTGGAACACCGGGGAGCTGTTTTTT. This gives the protein CAARQWNTGELFF.

The genes are TRBV10-1 and TRBJ2-3, with TRBD2 as a possible D gene (5 bases). The CDR3 contains 16 residues. Germline CDR1 and CDR2: WNHNN and SYGVQD (reference sequence). V lost 7 bases and J 0 bases, leaving 17 bases between the germline ends. The CDR3 DNA sequence: TGCGCCAGCATTCAGAGCGGTCCCTCTAGCACAGATACGCAGTATTTT. It encodes CASIQSGPSSTDTQYF.

The rearrangement uses TRBV19 and TRBJ1-3, with a possible D match to TRBD1 (6 bases). Germline lookup yields CDR1 LNHDA and CDR2 SQIVND (reference sequence). This CDR3 has 15 amino acids. V was pared by 3 bases and J by 3 bases, with 12 bases between. The CDR3 bases are TGTGCCAGTAGTATCGGGGGGGCTAATGGAAACACCATATATTTT. Translation: CASSIGGANGNTIYF.

This chain links TRBV30 with TRBJ2-3; perhaps TRBD1 as D (5 bases). Germline V gene lookup returns CDR1 GTSNPN and CDR2 SVGIG (reference sequence). V gave up 6 bases and J gave up 2 bases, with 12 bases separating them. This CDR3 is built from 13 residues. The DNA of the CDR3 is TGTGCCTGCAGGGTGGACAACACAGATACGCAGTATTTT. This sequence encodes CACRVDNTDTQYF.

The chain combines TRBV5-1 with TRBJ2-7; maybe TRBD2 (6 bases). V lost 0 bases, J lost 2 bases, and 12 bases lay in between. The CDR3 is 15 amino acids. Germline CDR1 reads SGHRS; CDR2 reads YFSETQ. Here the CDR3 DNA reads TGCGCCAGCAGCTTGGAAGCGGGCTTAGCCTACGAGCAGTACTTC. Residues: CASSLEAGLAYEQYF.

V gene TRBV2 combines with J gene TRBJ1-5, with D possibly matching TRBD1 (5 bases). From germline, CDR1 is SNHLY and CDR2 FYNNEI. V dropped 4 bases and J dropped 6 bases, with 10 bases sitting between them. CDR3 size: 13 residues. CDR3 residues: CASSGQGTQPQHF. Written as DNA, the CDR3 is TGTGCCAGCAGTGGGCAGGGCACTCAGCCCCAGCATTTT.

A remark on this clone: Its ends do not fully match the called genes, so a read error is possible. The J gene is TRBJ1-5, the V gene TRBV7-7; D is uncertain. Germline lookup yields CDR1 SSHAT and CDR2 FNYEAQ (reference sequence). This CDR3 is built from 13 residues. This CDR3 reads CASSLSINQPQHF. DNA for the CDR3: TGTGCTAGCAGCTTATCCATCAATCAGCCCCAGCATTTT.

The gene calls are TRBV7-8 and TRBJ1-5; TRBD1 matches 10 bases. The CDR3 has 15 residues. Germline CDR1 is SGHVS and CDR2 is FQNEAQ. The ends lost 4 bases at V and 10 bases at J; junction bases unmatched: 10. The CDR3, as DNA: TGTGCCAGCAGCTCCGGACAGGGGGGGAAGTTACCCCAGCATTTT. Protein: CASSSGQGGKLPQHF. The whole variable domain, filled in from reference TRBV7-8 and TRBJ1-5, reads GAGVSQSPRYKVAKRGQDVALRCDPISGHVSLFWYQQALGQGPEFLTYFQNEAQLDKSGLPSDRFFAERPEGSVSTLKIQRTQQEDSAVYLCASSSGQGGKLPQHFGDGTRLSIL.

V is TRBV6-6 and J is TRBJ2-7, with D perhaps assigned TRBD1 or TRBD2 (6 bases each). Germline V gene sequence: CDR1 MNHNY, CDR2 SVGAGI (reference sequence). The CDR3 extends over 12 amino acids. V gave up 4 bases and J gave up 6 bases, with 10 bases separating them. The CDR3 DNA is TGTGCCAGCAGTTTCGGGGGCCCCGAGCAGTACTTC. Its protein is CASSFGGPEQYF.